This TCR beta chain was sequenced in a study of cytomegalovirus exposure and HLA in healthy donors. The study's findings and limits: Accurate predictions that matched the HLA-A and HLA-B alleles of most subjects were reportedly made from TCR beta sequences.

In the PCR, 60 Vbeta and 13 Jbeta primers were used. Sequencing used immunoSEQ multiplex PCR; TCRdb keeps in-frame clones, though not all of them. This table holds 200,000 to 250,000 clones, approximately 82% found once. Germline V gene lookup returns CDR1 MGHRA and CDR2 YSYEKL. This CDR3 region has 13 residues. The V end lost 4 bases, the J end lost 10 bases, and 16 bases lay between the germline ends. As to this clone: Its target is not known.

The sample taken for sequencing was PBMCs. The receptor comes from a woman between 40 and 55 years old in good health and CMV-seronegative. The gene calls are TRBV4-1 and TRBJ2-5; D not resolved. DNA of the CDR3: TGCGCCAGCAGCCTAACACAGAATCATGACCAGTACTTC. Amino acid sequence: CASSLTQNHDQYF.